What follows describes a single T cell receptor (beta chain). The CDR3 spans 11 residues. The germline V gene encodes CDR1 MNHEY and CDR2 SMNVEV (reference sequence). Trimming removed 6 bases at V and 8 bases at J, with 9 bases between. The data originate from a study of blood T cell repertoires in COVID-19. The wider study: COVID-19 samples collected from the United States, Italy and Spain covered acute and convalescent phases. Sources were T cells, B-cell-depleted T cells, or PBMCs; the material itself was cDNA or gDNA.

Original processing methods: Reference gene primer amplification in the assay estimated nucleated cell counts. Sequencing used immunoSEQ multiplex PCR; TCRdb keeps in-frame clones, though not all of them. V and J calls and clone size are given by that table; D and trimming were obtained from the DNA. The data hold roughly 200,000 clones, with roughly 84% observed a single time. The source material was peripheral blood. This chain connects TRBV27 to TRBJ2-3, with D possibly matching TRBD2 (6 bases). The sequence was collected from a woman of 80 years or more with active or convalescent COVID-19. CDR3 region: CASRRGTTQYF. The CDR3 DNA reads as TGTGCCAGCAGGCGGGGAACTACGCAGTATTTT.